A selection of T cell receptor beta chains follows, all from one sample in a study of T cells in Graves' hyperthyroidism and ophthalmopathy. TCRdb recomputed calls from the multiplex PCR reads with MiXCR, one row per CDR3 protein. The sample carries 550,000 to 650,000 distinct CDR3 sequences, 11% to 15% recorded once. Sequencing used blood. The source is a woman aged 40 to 50 with Graves' hyperthyroidism. Both conserved end residues are part of each CDR3. Each record gives: V gene, J gene, CDR3 protein.

v_gene: TRBV6-1
j_gene: TRBJ2-7
CDR3aa: CASSGGEIYEQYF

v_gene: TRBV18
j_gene: TRBJ2-7
CDR3aa: CASSPRGGAGAGYEQYF

v_gene: TRBV3-1
j_gene: TRBJ2-3
CDR3aa: CASSQDGFSGVRNTQYF

v_gene: TRBV20-1
j_gene: TRBJ2-7
CDR3aa: CSARDEDKAYEQYF

v_gene: TRBV2
j_gene: TRBJ2-2
CDR3aa: CASSDIPSSTGELFF

v_gene: TRBV28
j_gene: TRBJ1-2
CDR3aa: CASLTQGAYGYTF

v_gene: TRBV18
j_gene: TRBJ2-1
CDR3aa: CASSSGLAAHNEQFF

v_gene: TRBV20-1
j_gene: TRBJ2-2
CDR3aa: CSAITSGRTGELFF

v_gene: TRBV28
j_gene: TRBJ2-1
CDR3aa: CASNTPGGEQCF

v_gene: TRBV19
j_gene: TRBJ2-3
CDR3aa: CASTPTGGTDTRYF

v_gene: TRBV3-1
j_gene: TRBJ2-7
CDR3aa: CASSPSRVRGYEQYF

v_gene: TRBV20-1
j_gene: TRBJ2-7
CDR3aa: CSARNLAGGTLLTYEQYF

v_gene: TRBV11-2
j_gene: TRBJ2-1
CDR3aa: CASSPNSPGLAEQSSYNEQFF

v_gene: TRBV11-2
j_gene: TRBJ1-2
CDR3aa: CASSSYFLAGRDYGYTF